Sequencing of this T cell receptor (beta chain) was carried out in a study of T-cell reconstitution after alpha-beta-depleted transplantation in children (dated by TCRdb to 2016 to 2017). Study-wide context: T-cell immune reconstitution after TCRalphabeta/CD19-depleted allogeneic hematopoietic cell transplantation in children was quantitatively tracked in the study by means of TCR repertoire profiling. The research as a whole found: About two months after transplant, the apparently early recovery of alphabetaT-cell counts reportedly depended on just several hundred clones that had expanded rapidly and came from non-depleted graft cells. In some patients, the high TCRbeta diversity seen at day 60 was put down to recipient T cells and intrathymic progenitors that had survived conditioning. Hyperexpanded clone frequencies declined over subsequent months; after one year, T-cell counts and TCRbeta diversity were mostly attributed to newly produced T cells.

Libraries were built with PCR. Sequencing was carried out with an Illumina HiSeq 2500. To normalize quantification of the TCRbeta repertoire, the TCR libraries were built with molecular barcoding that relied on unique molecular identifiers. TCRdb reprocessed the public reads (quality trimming at Q25 with fastp, clone calling with MiXCR) and kept in-frame beta chains. Under each unique CDR3 protein, matching rows form one entry showing the most common genes and DNA. The sample data list about 540,000 distinct CDR3 sequences, and 27% of these were observed just once. The ten largest account for 30% to 40% of the sample. From a lookup of the germline V gene, CDR1 and CDR2 are SQVTM and ANQGSEA. Relative to germline, V is 4 bases shorter and J is 5 bases shorter, with 11 bases between their ends. From its cysteine to its phenylalanine, the CDR3 spans 12 amino acids. CDR3 DNA is the only sequence kept; it has 36 bases, read in frame from the first base.

This sample's treatment or condition label indicates: allogeneic hematopoietic cell transplantation with graft depleted of TCRalphabeta T cells and CD19 B cells. The children who served as transplant recipients had been given grafts of TCRalphabeta/CD19-depleted allogeneic hematopoietic cells. This clonotype was observed a handful of times. Its binding antigen is unknown. No much larger clone exists at a distance of one base, and base qualities are not known. The sequence is built from TRBV29-1 and TRBJ2-5; the D gene is possibly TRBD1, with 6 bases matching. The sequencing here drew on PBMCs, taken before TCRalphabeta/CD19-depleted stem cell transplant. The sequence derives from a boy under two years old with Wiskott-Aldrich syndrome, due to receive a stem cell transplant. CDR3 reads: CSVAGEGETQYF. The DNA sequence reads TGCAGCGTTGCAGGGGAAGGGGAGACCCAGTACTTC.